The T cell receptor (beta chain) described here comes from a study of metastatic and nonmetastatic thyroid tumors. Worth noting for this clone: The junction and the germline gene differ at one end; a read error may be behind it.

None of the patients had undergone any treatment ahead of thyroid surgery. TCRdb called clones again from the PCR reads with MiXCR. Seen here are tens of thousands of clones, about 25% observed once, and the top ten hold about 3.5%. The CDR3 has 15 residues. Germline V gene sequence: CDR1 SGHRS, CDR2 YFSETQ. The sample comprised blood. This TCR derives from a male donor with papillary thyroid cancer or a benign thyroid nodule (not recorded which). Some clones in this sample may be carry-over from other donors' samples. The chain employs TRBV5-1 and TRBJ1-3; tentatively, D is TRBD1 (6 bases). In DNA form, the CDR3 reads TGCGCCAGCATCTTGGGACATGGGGCTGGAAACACCATATATTTT. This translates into CASILGHGAGNTIYF.